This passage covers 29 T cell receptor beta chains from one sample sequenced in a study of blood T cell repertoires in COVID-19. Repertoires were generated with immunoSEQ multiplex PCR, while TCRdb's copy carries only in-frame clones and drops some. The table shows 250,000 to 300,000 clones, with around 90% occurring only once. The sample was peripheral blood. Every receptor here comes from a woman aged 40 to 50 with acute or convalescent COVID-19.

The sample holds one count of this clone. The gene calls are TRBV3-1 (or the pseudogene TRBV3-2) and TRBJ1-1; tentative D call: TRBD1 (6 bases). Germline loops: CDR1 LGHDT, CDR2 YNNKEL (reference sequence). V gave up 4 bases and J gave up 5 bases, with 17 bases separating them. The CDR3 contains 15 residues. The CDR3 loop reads CASSPFGGGRTEAFF. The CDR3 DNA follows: TGTGCCAGCAGCCCCTTCGGGGGGGGGCGGACTGAAGCTTTCTTT.

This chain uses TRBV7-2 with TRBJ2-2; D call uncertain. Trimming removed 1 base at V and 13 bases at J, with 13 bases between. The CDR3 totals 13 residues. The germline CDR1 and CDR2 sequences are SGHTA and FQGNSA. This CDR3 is CASSLVTRSGLFF. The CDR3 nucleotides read TGTGCCAGCAGCTTAGTGACCAGGTCAGGGCTGTTTTTT.

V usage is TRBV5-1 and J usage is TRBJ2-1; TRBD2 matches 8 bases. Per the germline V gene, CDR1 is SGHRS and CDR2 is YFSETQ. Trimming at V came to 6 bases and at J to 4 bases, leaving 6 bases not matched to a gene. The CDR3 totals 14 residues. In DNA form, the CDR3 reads TGCGCCAGCACGCTCATAGCGGGGTACAATGAGCAGTTCTTC. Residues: CASTLIAGYNEQFF. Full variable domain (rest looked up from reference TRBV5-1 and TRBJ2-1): KAGVTQTPRYLIKTRGQQVTLSCSPISGHRSVSWYQQTPGQGLQFLFEYFSETQRNKGNFPGRFSGRQFSNSRSEMNVSTLELGDSALYLCASTLIAGYNEQFFGPGTRLTVL.

The CDR3: CASSPGTGWGTEAFF. The DNA for the CDR3 is TGCGCCAGCAGCCCCGGGACAGGGTGGGGCACTGAAGCTTTCTTT. The chain uses TRBV5-1 and TRBJ1-1, with TRBD1 matching 9 bases. J lost 4 bases, V lost 4 bases, and 8 bases had no gene match. The CDR3 consists of 15 residues. Germline V gene data show CDR1 as SGHRS and CDR2 as YFSETQ. The variable domain in full, completed from reference TRBV5-1 and TRBJ1-1, reads KAGVTQTPRYLIKTRGQQVTLSCSPISGHRSVSWYQQTPGQGLQFLFEYFSETQRNKGNFPGRFSGRQFSNSRSEMNVSTLELGDSALYLCASSPGTGWGTEAFFGQGTRLTVV.

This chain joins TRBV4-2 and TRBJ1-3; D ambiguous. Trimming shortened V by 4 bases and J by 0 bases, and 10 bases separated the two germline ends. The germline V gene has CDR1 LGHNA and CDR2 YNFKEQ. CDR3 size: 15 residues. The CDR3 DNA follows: TGTGCCAGCAGCCCTGACACGAGCTCTGGAAACACCATATATTTT. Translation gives CASSPDTSSGNTIYF.

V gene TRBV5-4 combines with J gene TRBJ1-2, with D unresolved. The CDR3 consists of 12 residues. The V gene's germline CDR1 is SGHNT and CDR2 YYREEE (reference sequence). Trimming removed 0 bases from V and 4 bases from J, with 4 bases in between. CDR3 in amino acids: CASSLDSYGYTF. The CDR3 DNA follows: TGTGCCAGCAGCTTGGACAGCTATGGCTACACCTTC.

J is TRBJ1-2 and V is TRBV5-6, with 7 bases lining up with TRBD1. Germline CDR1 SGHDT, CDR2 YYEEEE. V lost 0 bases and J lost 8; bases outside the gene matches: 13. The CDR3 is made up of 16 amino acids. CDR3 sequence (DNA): TGTGCCAGCAGCTTGGGGACAGGCTTCTACGGGGCGGGCTACACCTTC. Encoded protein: CASSLGTGFYGAGYTF.

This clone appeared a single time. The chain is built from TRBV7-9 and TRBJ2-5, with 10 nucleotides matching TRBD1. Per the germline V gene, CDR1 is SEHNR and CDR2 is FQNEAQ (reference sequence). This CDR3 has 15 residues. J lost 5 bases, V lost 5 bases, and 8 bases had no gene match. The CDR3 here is CASSPGQGLGETQYF. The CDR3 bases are TGTGCCAGCAGCCCGGGACAGGGGCTTGGGGAGACCCAGTACTTC.

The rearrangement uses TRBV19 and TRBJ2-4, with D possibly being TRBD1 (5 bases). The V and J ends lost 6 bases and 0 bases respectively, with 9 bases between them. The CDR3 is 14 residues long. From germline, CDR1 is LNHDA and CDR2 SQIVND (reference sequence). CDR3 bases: TGTGCCAGTAGGGACACCCCAGCCAAAAACATTCAGTACTTC. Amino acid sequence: CASRDTPAKNIQYF.

CDR3 coding DNA: TGCAGTGCTCGTGCGGGGTTGGGGAATGAGCAGTTCTTC. Translated, it gives CSARAGLGNEQFF. The V and J genes are TRBV20-1 and TRBJ2-1; tentative D call: TRBD2 (6 bases). Trimming took 5 bases from V and 7 from J, leaving 15 bases between them. Per germline, CDR1 DFQATT and CDR2 SNEGSKA (reference sequence). There are 13 residues in the CDR3.

The CDR3 coding sequence is TGTGCCACCAGTGACCTTAGCATAGGGGACACCGGGGAGCTGTTTTTT. This gives the protein CATSDLSIGDTGELFF. The chain is built from TRBV24-1 and TRBJ2-2; perhaps TRBD1 as D (5 bases). Germline CDR1 KGHDR, CDR2 SFDVKD. The CDR3 sequence is 16 residues long. Between the trimmed V and J ends, which lost 4 bases and 3 bases, there was a span of 14 bases.

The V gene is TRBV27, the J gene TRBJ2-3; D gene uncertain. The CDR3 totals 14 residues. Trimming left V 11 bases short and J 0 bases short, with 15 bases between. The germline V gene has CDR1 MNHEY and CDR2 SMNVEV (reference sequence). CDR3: CAATSARSTDTQYF. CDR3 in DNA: TGTGCCGCTACCTCCGCCCGCAGCACAGATACGCAGTATTTT.

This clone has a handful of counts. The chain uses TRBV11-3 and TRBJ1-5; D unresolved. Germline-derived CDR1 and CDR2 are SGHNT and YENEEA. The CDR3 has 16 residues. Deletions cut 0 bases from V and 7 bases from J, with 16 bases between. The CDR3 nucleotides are TGTGCCAGCAGCTTAGATTTAATGTGCGCCGTACAGCCCCAGCATTTT. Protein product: CASSLDLMCAVQPQHF.

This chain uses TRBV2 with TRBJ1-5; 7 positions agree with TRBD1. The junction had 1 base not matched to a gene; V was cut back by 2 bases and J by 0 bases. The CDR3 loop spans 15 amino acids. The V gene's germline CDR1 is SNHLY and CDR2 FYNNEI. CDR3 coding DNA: TGTGCCAGCAGTGAACAGGGGGTTAGCAATCAGCCCCAGCATTTT. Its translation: CASSEQGVSNQPQHF.

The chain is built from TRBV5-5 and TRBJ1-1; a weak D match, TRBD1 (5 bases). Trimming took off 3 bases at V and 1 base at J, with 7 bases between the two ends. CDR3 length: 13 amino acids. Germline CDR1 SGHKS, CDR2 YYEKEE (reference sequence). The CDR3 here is CASSWGTNTEAFF. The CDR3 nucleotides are TGTGCCAGCAGCTGGGGCACGAACACTGAAGCTTTCTTT. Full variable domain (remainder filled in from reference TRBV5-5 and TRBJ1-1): DAGVTQSPTHLIKTRGQQVTLRCSPISGHKSVSWYQQVLGQGPQFIFQYYEKEERGRGNFPDRFSARQFPNYSSELNVNALLLGDSALYLCASSWGTNTEAFFGQGTRLTVV.

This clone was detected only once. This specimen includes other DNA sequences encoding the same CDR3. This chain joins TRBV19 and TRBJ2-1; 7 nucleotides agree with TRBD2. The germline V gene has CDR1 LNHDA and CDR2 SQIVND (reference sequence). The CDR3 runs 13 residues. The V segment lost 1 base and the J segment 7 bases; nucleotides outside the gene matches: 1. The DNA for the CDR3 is TGTGCCAGTAGTATAGGGGGGGGGAATGAGCAGTTCTTC. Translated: CASSIGGGNEQFF.

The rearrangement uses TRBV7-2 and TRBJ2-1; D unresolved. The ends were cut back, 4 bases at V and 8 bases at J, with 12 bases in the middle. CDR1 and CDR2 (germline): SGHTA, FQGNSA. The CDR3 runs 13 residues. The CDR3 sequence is CASSSQRLDEQFF. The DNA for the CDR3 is TGTGCCAGCAGCTCCCAGAGGTTGGATGAGCAGTTCTTC.

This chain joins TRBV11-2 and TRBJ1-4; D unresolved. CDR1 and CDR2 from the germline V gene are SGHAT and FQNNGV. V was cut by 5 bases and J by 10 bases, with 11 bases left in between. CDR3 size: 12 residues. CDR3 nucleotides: TGTGCCAGCAGCGGTCGAGAGGGAAAACTGTTTTTT. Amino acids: CASSGREGKLFF.

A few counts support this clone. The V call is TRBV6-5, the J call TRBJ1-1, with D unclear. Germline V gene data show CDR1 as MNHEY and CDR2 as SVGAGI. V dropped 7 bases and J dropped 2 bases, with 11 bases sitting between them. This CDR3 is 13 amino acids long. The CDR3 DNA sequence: TGTGCCAGCATGAGAAAGAGAAACACTGAAGCTTTCTTT. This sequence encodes CASMRKRNTEAFF.

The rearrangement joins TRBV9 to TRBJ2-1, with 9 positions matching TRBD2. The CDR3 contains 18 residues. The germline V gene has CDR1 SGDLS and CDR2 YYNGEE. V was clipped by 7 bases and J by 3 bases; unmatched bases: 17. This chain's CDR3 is CASSRRFRAGGLYNEQFF. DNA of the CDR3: TGTGCCAGCTCGCGAAGGTTTCGGGCGGGGGGGCTCTACAATGAGCAGTTCTTC.

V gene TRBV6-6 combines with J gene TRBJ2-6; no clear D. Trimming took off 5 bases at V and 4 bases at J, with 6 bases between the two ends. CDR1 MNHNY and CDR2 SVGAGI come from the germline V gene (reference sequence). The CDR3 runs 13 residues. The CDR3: CASSPAGANVLTF. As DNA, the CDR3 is TGTGCCAGCAGTCCCGCGGGGGCCAACGTCCTGACTTTC.

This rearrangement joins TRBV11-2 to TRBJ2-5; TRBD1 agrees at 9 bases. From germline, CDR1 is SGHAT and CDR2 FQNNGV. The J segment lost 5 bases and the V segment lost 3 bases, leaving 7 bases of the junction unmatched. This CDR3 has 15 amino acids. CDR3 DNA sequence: TGTGCCAGCAGCTTTGGACAGGGGAGAGAGGAGACCCAGTACTTC. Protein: CASSFGQGREETQYF. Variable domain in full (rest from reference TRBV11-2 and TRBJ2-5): EAGVAQSPRYKIIEKRQSVAFWCNPISGHATLYWYQQILGQGPKLLIQFQNNGVVDDSQLPKDRFSAERLKGVDSTLKIQPAKLEDSAVYLCASSFGQGREETQYFGPGTRLLVL.

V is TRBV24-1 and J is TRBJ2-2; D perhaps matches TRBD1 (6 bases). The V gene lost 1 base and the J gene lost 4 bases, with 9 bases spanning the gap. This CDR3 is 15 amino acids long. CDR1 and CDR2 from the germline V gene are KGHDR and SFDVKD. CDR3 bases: TGTGCCACCAGTGATTTCAGGGGTCCCACCGGGGAGCTGTTTTTT. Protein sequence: CATSDFRGPTGELFF.

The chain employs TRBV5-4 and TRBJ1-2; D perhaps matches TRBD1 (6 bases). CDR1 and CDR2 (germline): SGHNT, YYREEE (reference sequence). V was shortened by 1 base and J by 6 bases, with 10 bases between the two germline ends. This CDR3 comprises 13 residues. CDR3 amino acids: CASSLPGDDGYTF. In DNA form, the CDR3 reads TGTGCCAGCAGCTTGCCAGGGGACGATGGCTACACCTTC.

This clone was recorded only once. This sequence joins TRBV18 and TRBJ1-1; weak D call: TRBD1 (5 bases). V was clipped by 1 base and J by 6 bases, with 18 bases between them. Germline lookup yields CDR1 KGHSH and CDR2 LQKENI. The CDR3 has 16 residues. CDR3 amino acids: CASSPQESQGRAEAFF. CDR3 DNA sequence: TGTGCCAGCTCACCACAGGAAAGTCAGGGAAGAGCTGAAGCTTTCTTT.

CDR3 sequence reads: CASSSWHTGVAEAFF. The CDR3 DNA reads as TGTGCCAGCAGCTCCTGGCATACGGGGGTGGCTGAAGCTTTCTTT. The gene calls are TRBV7-9 and TRBJ1-1; tentative D call: TRBD1 (5 bases). This CDR3 spans 15 amino acids. With 4 bases removed from V and 6 bases from J, the gap between germline ends came to 18 bases. Per the germline V gene, CDR1 is SEHNR and CDR2 is FQNEAQ (reference sequence).

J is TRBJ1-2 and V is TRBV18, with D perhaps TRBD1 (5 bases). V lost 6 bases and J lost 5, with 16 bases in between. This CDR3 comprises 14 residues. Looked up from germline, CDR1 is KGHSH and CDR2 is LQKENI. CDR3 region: CASSHSGTFYGYTF. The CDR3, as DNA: TGTGCCAGCTCCCACAGTGGGACTTTTTATGGCTACACCTTC.

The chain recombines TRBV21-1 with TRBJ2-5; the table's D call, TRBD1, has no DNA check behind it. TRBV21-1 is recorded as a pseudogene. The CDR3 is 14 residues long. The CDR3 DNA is TGTGCCAGCAGCAAAGATACCAGTTCCGAGACCCAGTACTTC. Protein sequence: CASSKDTSSETQYF.

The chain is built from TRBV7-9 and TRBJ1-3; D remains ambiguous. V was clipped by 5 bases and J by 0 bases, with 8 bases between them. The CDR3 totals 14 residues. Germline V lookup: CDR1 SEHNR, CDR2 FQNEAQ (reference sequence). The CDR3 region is CASSPINSGNTIYF. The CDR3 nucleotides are TGTGCCAGCAGCCCTATCAACTCTGGAAACACCATATATTTT.